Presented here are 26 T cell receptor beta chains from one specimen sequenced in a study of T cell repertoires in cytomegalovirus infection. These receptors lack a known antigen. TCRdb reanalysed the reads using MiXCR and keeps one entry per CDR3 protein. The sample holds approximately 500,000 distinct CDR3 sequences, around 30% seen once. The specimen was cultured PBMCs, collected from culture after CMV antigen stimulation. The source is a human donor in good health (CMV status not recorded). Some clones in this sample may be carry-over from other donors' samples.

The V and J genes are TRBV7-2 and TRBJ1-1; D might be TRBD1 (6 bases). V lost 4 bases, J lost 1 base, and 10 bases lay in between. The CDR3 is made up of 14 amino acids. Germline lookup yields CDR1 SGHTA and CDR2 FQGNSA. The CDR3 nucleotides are TGTGCCAGCAGCTGGGGACAAACGAACACTGAAGCTTTCTTT. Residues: CASSWGQTNTEAFF. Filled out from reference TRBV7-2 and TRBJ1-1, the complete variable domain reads GAGVSQSPSNKVTEKGKDVELRCDPISGHTALYWYRQSLGQGLEFLIYFQGNSAPDKSGLPSDRFSAERTGGSVSTLTIQRTQQEDSAVYLCASSWGQTNTEAFFGQGTRLTVV.

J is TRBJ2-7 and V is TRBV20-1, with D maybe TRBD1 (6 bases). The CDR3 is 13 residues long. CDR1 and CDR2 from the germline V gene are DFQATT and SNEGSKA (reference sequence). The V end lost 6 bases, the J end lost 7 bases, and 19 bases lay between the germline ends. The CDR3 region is CSARSQGRGEQYF. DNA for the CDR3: TGCAGTGCCAGGTCCCAGGGGCGCGGGGAGCAGTACTTC.

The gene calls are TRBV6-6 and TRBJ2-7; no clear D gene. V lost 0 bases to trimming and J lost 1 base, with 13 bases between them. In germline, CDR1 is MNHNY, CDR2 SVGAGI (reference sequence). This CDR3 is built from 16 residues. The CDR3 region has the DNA TGTGCCAGCAGTTACTCGGGCCGTTTGGTTTCCTACGAGCAGTACGTC. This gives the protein CASSYSGRLVSYEQYV.

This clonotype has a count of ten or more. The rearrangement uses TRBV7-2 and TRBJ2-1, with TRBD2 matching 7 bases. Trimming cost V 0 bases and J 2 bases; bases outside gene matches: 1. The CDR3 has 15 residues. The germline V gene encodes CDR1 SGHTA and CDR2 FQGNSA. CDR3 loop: CASSLAGGAYNEQFF. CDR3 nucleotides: TGTGCCAGCAGCTTAGCGGGAGGGGCCTACAATGAGCAGTTCTTC.

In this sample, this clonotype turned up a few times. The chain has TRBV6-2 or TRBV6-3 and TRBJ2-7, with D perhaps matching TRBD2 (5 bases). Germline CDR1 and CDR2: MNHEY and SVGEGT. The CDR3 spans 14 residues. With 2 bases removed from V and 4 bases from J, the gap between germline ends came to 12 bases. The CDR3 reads CASSYRLRDYEQYF. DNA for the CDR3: TGTGCCAGCAGTTACAGACTCCGGGATTACGAGCAGTACTTC.

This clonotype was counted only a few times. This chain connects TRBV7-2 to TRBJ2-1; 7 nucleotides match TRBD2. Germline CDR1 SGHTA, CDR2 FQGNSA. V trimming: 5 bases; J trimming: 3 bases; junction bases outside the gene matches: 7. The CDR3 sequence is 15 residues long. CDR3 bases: TGTGCCAGCAGCCCATGGGCTAGCGGCTACAATGAGCAGTTCTTC. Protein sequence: CASSPWASGYNEQFF.

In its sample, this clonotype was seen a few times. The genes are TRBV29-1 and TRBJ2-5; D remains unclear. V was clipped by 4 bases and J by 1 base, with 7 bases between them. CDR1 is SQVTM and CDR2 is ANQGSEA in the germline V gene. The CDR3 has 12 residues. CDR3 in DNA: TGCAGCGTTGGGAGCTCCCAAGAGACCCAGTACTTC. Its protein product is CSVGSSQETQYF.

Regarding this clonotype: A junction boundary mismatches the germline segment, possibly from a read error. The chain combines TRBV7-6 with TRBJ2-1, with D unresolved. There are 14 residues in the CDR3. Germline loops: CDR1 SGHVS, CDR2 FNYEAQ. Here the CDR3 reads CASSFGPSYNEQFF. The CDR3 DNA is TGTGCTAGCAGTTTCGGGCCCTCCTACAATGAGCAGTTCTTC.

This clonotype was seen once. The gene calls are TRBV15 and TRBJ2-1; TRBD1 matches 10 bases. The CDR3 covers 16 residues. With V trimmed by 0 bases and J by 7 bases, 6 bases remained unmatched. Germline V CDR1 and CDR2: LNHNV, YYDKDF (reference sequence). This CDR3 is CATSRDPPGQGNEQFF. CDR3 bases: TGTGCCACCAGCAGAGATCCCCCGGGACAGGGGAATGAGCAGTTCTTC. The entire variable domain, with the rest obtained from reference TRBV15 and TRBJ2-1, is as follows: DAMVIQNPRYQVTQFGKPVTLSCSQTLNHNVMYWYQQKSSQAPKLLFHYYDKDFNNEADTPDNFQSRRPNTSFCFLDIRSPGLGDTAMYLCATSRDPPGQGNEQFFGPGTRLTVL.

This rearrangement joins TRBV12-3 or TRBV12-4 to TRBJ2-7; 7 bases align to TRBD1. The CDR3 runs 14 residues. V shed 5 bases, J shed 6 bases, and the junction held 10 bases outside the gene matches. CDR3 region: CASSPTGVGVEQYF. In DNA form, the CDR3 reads TGTGCCAGCAGTCCTACAGGGGTGGGCGTCGAGCAGTACTTC.

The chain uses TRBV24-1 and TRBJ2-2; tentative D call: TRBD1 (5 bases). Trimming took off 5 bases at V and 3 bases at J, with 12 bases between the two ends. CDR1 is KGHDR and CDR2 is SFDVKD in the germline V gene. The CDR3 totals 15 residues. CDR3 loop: CATSASGRDTGELFF. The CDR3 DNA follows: TGTGCCACCAGTGCCTCTGGCAGGGACACCGGGGAGCTGTTTTTT.

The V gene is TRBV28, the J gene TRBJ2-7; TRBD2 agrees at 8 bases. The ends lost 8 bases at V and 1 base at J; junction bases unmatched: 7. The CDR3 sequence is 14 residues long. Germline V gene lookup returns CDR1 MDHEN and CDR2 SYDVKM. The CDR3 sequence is CASFPLAGSYEQYF. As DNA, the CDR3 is TGTGCCAGCTTCCCTCTAGCGGGTTCCTACGAGCAGTACTTC.

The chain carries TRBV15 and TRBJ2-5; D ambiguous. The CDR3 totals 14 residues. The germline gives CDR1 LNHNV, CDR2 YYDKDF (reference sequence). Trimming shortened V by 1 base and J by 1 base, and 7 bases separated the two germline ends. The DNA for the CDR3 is TGTGCCACCAGCAGAGGTGGGTTCCAAGAGACCCAGTACTTC. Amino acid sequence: CATSRGGFQETQYF.

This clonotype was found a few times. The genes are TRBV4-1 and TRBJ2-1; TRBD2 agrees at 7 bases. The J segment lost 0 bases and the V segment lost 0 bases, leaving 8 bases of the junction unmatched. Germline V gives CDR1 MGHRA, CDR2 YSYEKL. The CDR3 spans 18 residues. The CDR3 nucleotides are TGCGCCAGCAGCCAAGAGGGCCGGGGAGGGACCTCCTACAATGAGCAGTTCTTC. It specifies CASSQEGRGGTSYNEQFF.

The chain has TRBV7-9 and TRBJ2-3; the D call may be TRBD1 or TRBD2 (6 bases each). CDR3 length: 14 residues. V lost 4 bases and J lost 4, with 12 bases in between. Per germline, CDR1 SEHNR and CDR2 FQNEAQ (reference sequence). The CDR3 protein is CASSSQGRSDTQYF. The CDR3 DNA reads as TGTGCCAGCAGCTCGCAGGGGAGGTCAGATACGCAGTATTTT.

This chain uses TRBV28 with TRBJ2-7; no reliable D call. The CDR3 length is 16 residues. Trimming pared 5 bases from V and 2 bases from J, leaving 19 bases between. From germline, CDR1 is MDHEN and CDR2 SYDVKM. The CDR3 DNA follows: TGTGCCAGCAGTCCCTCGAGTGGGCCTGGGCCCTACGAGCAGTACTTC. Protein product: CASSPSSGPGPYEQYF.

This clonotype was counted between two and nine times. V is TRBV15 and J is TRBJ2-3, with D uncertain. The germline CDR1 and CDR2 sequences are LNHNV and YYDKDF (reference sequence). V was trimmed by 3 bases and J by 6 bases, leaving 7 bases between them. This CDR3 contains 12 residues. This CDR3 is CATSSPLDTQYF. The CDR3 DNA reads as TGTGCCACCAGCAGCCCTCTGGATACGCAGTATTTT.

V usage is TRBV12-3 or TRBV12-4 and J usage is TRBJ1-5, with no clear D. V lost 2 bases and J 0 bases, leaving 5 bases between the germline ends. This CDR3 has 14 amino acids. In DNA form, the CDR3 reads TGTGCCAGCAGTTTACAATCTAGCAATCAGCCCCAGCATTTT. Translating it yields CASSLQSSNQPQHF.

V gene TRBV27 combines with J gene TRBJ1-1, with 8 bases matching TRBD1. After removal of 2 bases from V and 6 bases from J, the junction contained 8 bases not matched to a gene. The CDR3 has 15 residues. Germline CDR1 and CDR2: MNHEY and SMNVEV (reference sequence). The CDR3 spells CASSLGVTGESEAFF. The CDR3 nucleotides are TGTGCCAGCAGTTTAGGGGTGACAGGGGAGTCTGAAGCTTTCTTT.

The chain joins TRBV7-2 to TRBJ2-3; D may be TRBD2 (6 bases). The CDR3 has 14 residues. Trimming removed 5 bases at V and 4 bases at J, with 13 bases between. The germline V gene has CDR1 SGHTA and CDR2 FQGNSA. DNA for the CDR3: TGTGCCAGCAGCCCCCGTAGCGGCCCAGATACGCAGTATTTT. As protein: CASSPRSGPDTQYF. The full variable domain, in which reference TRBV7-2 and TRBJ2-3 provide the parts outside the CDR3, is GAGVSQSPSNKVTEKGKDVELRCDPISGHTALYWYRQSLGQGLEFLIYFQGNSAPDKSGLPSDRFSAERTGGSVSTLTIQRTQQEDSAVYLCASSPRSGPDTQYFGPGTRLTVL.

CDR3 loop: CASSAWDRGRSEQFF. The CDR3 DNA follows: TGTGCCAGCAGCGCCTGGGACAGGGGGCGCTCAGAGCAGTTCTTC. V is TRBV5-4 and J is TRBJ2-1, with 12 positions matching TRBD1. The germline gives CDR1 SGHNT, CDR2 YYREEE (reference sequence). This CDR3 is 15 amino acids long. The V and J ends lost 4 bases and 10 bases, in that order; junction bases with no gene match: 9.

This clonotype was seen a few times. The CDR3 nucleotides are TGTGCCAGCAGCCCGAGGAGGGTCTCTAACACCGGGGAGCTGTTTTTT. Protein product: CASSPRRVSNTGELFF. The chain links TRBV7-6 to TRBJ2-2; perhaps TRBD2 as D (6 bases). The V gene's germline CDR1 is SGHVS and CDR2 FNYEAQ. The V gene lost 5 bases and the J gene lost 2 bases, with 15 bases spanning the gap. The CDR3 length is 16 residues.

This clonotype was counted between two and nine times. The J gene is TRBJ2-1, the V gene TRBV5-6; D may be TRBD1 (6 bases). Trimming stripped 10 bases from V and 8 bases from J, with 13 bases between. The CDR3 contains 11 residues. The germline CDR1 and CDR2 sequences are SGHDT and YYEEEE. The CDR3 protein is CAYRVADEQFF. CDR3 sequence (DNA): TGTGCCTACAGGGTCGCCGATGAGCAGTTCTTC. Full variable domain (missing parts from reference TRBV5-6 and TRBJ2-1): DAGVTQSPTHLIKTRGQQVTLRCSPKSGHDTVSWYQQALGQGPQFIFQYYEEEERQRGNFPDRFSGHQFPNYSSELNVNALLLGDSALYLCAYRVADEQFFGPGTRLTVL.

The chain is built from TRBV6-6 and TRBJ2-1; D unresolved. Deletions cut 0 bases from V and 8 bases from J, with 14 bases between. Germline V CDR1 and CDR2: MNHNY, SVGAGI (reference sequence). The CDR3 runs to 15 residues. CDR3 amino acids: CASSYSGKGTDEQFF. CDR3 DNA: TGTGCCAGCAGTTACTCGGGCAAAGGTACGGATGAGCAGTTCTTC.

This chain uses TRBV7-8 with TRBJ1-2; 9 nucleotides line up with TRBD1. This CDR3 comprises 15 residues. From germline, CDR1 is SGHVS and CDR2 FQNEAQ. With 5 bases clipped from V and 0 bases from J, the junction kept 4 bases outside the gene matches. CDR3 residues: CASSPRTGANYGYTF. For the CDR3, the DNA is TGTGCCAGCAGCCCTCGGACAGGGGCTAACTATGGCTACACCTTC.

The CDR3, as DNA: TGTGCCAGCAGCCGTCCGGGACTAGCGGGTTCAGATACGCAGTATTTT. The encoded protein is CASSRPGLAGSDTQYF. The gene calls are TRBV5-4 and TRBJ2-3; 12 bases align to TRBD2. V lost 4 bases, J lost 4 bases, and 7 bases stayed unmatched. Per germline, CDR1 SGHNT and CDR2 YYREEE (reference sequence). The CDR3 spans 16 residues.